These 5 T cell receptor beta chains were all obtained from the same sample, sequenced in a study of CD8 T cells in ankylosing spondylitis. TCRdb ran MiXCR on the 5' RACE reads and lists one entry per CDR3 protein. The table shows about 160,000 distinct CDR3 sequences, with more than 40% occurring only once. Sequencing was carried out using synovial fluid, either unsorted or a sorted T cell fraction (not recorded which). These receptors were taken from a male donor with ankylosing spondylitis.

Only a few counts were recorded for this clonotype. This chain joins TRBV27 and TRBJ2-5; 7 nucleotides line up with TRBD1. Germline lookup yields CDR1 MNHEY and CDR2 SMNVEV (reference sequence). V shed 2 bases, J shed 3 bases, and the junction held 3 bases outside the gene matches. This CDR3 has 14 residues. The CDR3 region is CASSLVGTEETQYF. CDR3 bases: TGTGCCAGCAGTTTAGTTGGGACAGAAGAGACCCAGTACTTC.

The CDR3 sequence: CASSRWDSSYNEQFF. The DNA of the CDR3 is TGTGCCAGCAGTCGTTGGGACAGCTCCTACAATGAGCAGTTCTTC. The chain recombines TRBV6-1 with TRBJ2-1; 7 bases are shared with TRBD1. V shed 5 bases, J shed 0 bases, and the junction held 4 bases outside the gene matches. CDR1 is MNHNS, CDR2 SASEGT, per germline. This CDR3 is 15 amino acids long.

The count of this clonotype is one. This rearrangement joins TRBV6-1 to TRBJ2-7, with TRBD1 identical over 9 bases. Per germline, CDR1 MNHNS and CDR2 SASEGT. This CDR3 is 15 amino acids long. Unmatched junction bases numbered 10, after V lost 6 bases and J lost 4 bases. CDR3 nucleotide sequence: TGTGCCAGCAGCCAGCAGCCGGGACAGGGATACGAGCAGTACTTC. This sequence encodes CASSQQPGQGYEQYF.

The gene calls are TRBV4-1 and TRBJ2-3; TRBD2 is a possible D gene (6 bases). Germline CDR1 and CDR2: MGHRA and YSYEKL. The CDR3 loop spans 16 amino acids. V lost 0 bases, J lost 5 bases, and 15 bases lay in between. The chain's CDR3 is CASSQDDVRRGDTQYF. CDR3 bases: TGCGCCAGCAGCCAAGATGACGTAAGGCGGGGAGATACGCAGTATTTT.

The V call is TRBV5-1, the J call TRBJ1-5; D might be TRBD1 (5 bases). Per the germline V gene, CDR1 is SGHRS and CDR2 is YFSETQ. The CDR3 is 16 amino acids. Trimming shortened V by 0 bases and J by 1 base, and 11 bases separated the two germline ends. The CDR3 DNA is TGCGCCAGCAGCTTGGCCCGGGGGGAGAGCAATCAGCCCCAGCATTTT. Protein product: CASSLARGESNQPQHF. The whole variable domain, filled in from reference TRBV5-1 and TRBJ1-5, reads KAGVTQTPRYLIKTRGQQVTLSCSPISGHRSVSWYQQTPGQGLQFLFEYFSETQRNKGNFPGRFSGRQFSNSRSEMNVSTLELGDSALYLCASSLARGESNQPQHFGDGTRLSIL.